The 17 T cell receptor beta chains below were found in one sample sequenced in a study of cytomegalovirus exposure and HLA in healthy donors. Amplification used 60 Vbeta primers and 13 Jbeta primers. The table came from immunoSEQ multiplex PCR; TCRdb's copy has only in-frame clones and leaves some out. The sample shows 120,000 or so clones, under 90% of them seen only once. The specimen was PBMCs. Receptor source: a woman aged 40 to 50 in good health and CMV-seropositive.

The rearrangement links TRBV29-1 to TRBJ2-7; D is perhaps TRBD2 (6 bases). CDR3 length equals 14 residues. CDR1 SQVTM and CDR2 ANQGSEA come from the germline V gene. Trimming cost V 4 bases and J 2 bases, with 15 bases left between them. The CDR3 DNA follows: TGCAGCGTTGGAGAAGAAGCGGGTCCCTACGAGCAGTACTTC. As protein: CSVGEEAGPYEQYF.

This clone occurred once. CDR3 amino acids: CAWSPWGDEQFF. The CDR3 DNA follows: TGTGCCTGGAGTCCTTGGGGGGATGAGCAGTTCTTC. The chain is built from TRBV30 and TRBJ2-1, with D possibly being TRBD2 (6 bases). Trimming removed 2 bases at V and 8 bases at J, with 10 bases between. CDR1 and CDR2 (germline): GTSNPN, SVGIG (reference sequence). The CDR3 is 12 residues long.

Note on this clone: Other nucleotide sequences in the sample specify the same CDR3. The chain combines TRBV4-1 with TRBJ1-1; no firm D call. Looked up from germline, CDR1 is MGHRA and CDR2 is YSYEKL. V shed 1 base and J shed 1 base, with 7 bases lying between them. This CDR3 is 14 amino acids long. The CDR3 here is CASSQVRGNTEAFF. DNA of the CDR3: TGCGCCAGCAGCCAAGTACGGGGGAACACTGAAGCTTTCTTT.

This clone occurred a few times. This chain uses TRBV4-2 with TRBJ2-1, with TRBD2 matching 8 bases. Trimming took 4 bases from V and 3 from J; bases not matched to a gene: 8. There are 16 residues in the CDR3. CDR1 is LGHNA, CDR2 YNFKEQ, per germline. The CDR3 here is CASSPPGRGDYNEQFF. CDR3 DNA sequence: TGTGCCAGCAGCCCCCCCGGGCGGGGGGACTACAATGAGCAGTTCTTC.

This sequence joins TRBV9 and TRBJ1-2; 11 bases agree with TRBD1. V shed 0 bases and J 7 bases; nucleotides not matched to a gene: 5. Germline V lookup: CDR1 SGDLS, CDR2 YYNGEE. CDR3 length: 15 amino acids. The CDR3 region is CASSVAGQGASGYTF. The CDR3, as DNA: TGTGCCAGCAGCGTAGCTGGACAGGGGGCCTCTGGCTACACCTTC.

The chain joins TRBV7-6 to TRBJ2-1; TRBD2 agrees at 10 bases. This CDR3 contains 15 residues. CDR1 and CDR2 (germline): SGHVS, FNYEAQ. V was pared by 3 bases and J by 4 bases, with 3 bases of the junction left unmatched. The CDR3 nucleotides read TGTGCCAGCAGCTTTACTAGCGGGATTTACAATGAGCAGTTCTTC. This gives the protein CASSFTSGIYNEQFF.

V and J are TRBV5-6 and TRBJ2-5; a weak D match, TRBD1 (5 bases). The V gene's germline CDR1 is SGHDT and CDR2 YYEEEE. The CDR3 spans 14 residues. The V and J ends lost 5 bases and 0 bases respectively, with 11 bases between them. CDR3 sequence: CASRTDTYQETQYF. Here the CDR3 DNA reads TGTGCCAGCAGAACGGACACCTACCAAGAGACCCAGTACTTC.

V is TRBV27 and J is TRBJ2-1, with a possible D match to TRBD1 (5 bases). The CDR3 is 14 residues long. Germline V gene sequence: CDR1 MNHEY, CDR2 SMNVEV (reference sequence). V was shortened by 7 bases and J by 10 bases, with 20 bases between the two germline ends. The CDR3 sequence: CASTTTGERGEQFF. The DNA of the CDR3 is TGTGCCAGCACCACTACAGGAGAACGTGGAGAGCAGTTCTTC.

The rearrangement uses TRBV30 and TRBJ1-1; D gene ambiguous. The CDR3 runs 13 residues. Trimming cost V 0 bases and J 4 bases, with 9 bases left between them. Germline loops: CDR1 GTSNPN, CDR2 SVGIG (reference sequence). The CDR3 nucleotides read TGTGCCTGGAGTGTACGAGGAGGCACTGAAGCTTTCTTT. It codes for CAWSVRGGTEAFF.

The chain combines TRBV6-6 with TRBJ2-5, with 10 bases matching TRBD1. The end of the DNA aligns better with TRBJ2-7, so the J call may be wrong. This CDR3 contains 15 residues. The germline V gene encodes CDR1 MNHNY and CDR2 SVGAGI (reference sequence). CDR3 loop: CASSPARDRGHEQYF. In nucleotides, the CDR3 is TGTGCCAGCAGCCCCGCCCGGGACAGGGGCCACGAGCAGTACTTC.

The chain uses TRBV5-1 and TRBJ1-1; the match to TRBD1 covers 10 bases. The ends lost 4 bases at V and 1 base at J; junction bases unmatched: 10. There are 17 residues in the CDR3. CDR1 and CDR2 (germline): SGHRS, YFSETQ. The CDR3 reads CASSIGTGEYTNTEAFF. The CDR3 DNA reads TGCGCCAGCAGCATAGGGACAGGGGAATATACGAACACTGAAGCTTTCTTT.

The chain carries TRBV4-3 and TRBJ2-1; possibly TRBD2 for D (6 bases). Trimming left V 0 bases short and J 3 bases short, with 21 bases between. The germline V gene encodes CDR1 LGHNA and CDR2 YSLEER. CDR3 length equals 19 residues. CDR3 loop: CASSQDILSGLSYYNEQFF. In nucleotides, the CDR3 is TGCGCCAGCAGCCAAGATATACTCAGCGGGTTATCCTACTACAATGAGCAGTTCTTC.

V and J are TRBV20-1 and TRBJ2-1; perhaps TRBD2 as D (6 bases). The V gene's germline CDR1 is DFQATT and CDR2 SNEGSKA (reference sequence). The CDR3 is 11 residues long. Trimming shortened V by 4 bases and J by 16 bases, and 17 bases separated the two germline ends. The CDR3 region has the DNA TGCAGTGCTACTACCAGCGGGCCCCCCTTCTTC. Amino acids: CSATTSGPPFF.

The chain employs TRBV9 and TRBJ2-1; TRBD2 aligns across 8 bases. This CDR3 contains 15 residues. Germline V lookup: CDR1 SGDLS, CDR2 YYNGEE. With V trimmed by 4 bases and J by 8 bases, 11 bases remained unmatched. The CDR3: CASSLEAGVTDEQFF. DNA for the CDR3: TGTGCCAGCAGCCTTGAAGCGGGAGTGACGGATGAGCAGTTCTTC.

The V gene is TRBV5-1, the J gene TRBJ2-5, with a weak D call TRBD1 (5 bases). The CDR3 totals 14 residues. Trimming removed 0 bases from V and 0 bases from J, with 6 bases in between. Germline loops: CDR1 SGHRS, CDR2 YFSETQ. CDR3 coding DNA: TGCGCCAGCAGCTTGGAGGGGTACCAAGAGACCCAGTACTTC. The encoded protein is CASSLEGYQETQYF.

This chain connects TRBV30 to TRBJ1-3, with D possibly being TRBD1 (6 bases). The ends were cut back, 3 bases at V and 2 bases at J, with 11 bases in the middle. This CDR3 contains 14 residues. Per the germline V gene, CDR1 is GTSNPN and CDR2 is SVGIG (reference sequence). The CDR3, as DNA: TGTGCCTGGAGCACAGGGCTTACTGGAAACACCATATATTTT. Translating gives CAWSTGLTGNTIYF.

The genes are TRBV11-1 and TRBJ2-5; 7 bases are shared with TRBD1. The DNA end lines up better with TRBJ2-7; the J call may be wrong. Germline values: CDR1 SGHAT, CDR2 FQDESV (reference sequence). CDR3 length: 14 amino acids. The chain's CDR3 is CASSSLRGLYEQYF. CDR3 DNA: TGTGCCAGCAGCTCCTTGAGGGGGCTCTACGAGCAGTACTTC.